The 18 T cell receptor beta chains in this list originate from one sample, sequenced in a study of cytomegalovirus exposure and HLA in healthy donors. 60 Vbeta and 13 Jbeta primers were used in PCR. Generated by immunoSEQ multiplex PCR, the TCRdb table keeps only in-frame clones and is missing some. Of around 190,000 clones listed, more than 70% are singletons. The sample consisted of PBMCs. The receptors derive from a middle-aged woman in good health and CMV-seronegative.

The chain carries TRBV2 and TRBJ1-1; D is unresolved. CDR1 and CDR2 from the germline V gene are SNHLY and FYNNEI. The CDR3 totals 11 residues. Trimming stripped 6 bases from V and 1 base from J, with 3 bases between. The CDR3 DNA follows: TGTGCCAGCAGCTGGAACACTGAAGCTTTCTTT. Its protein is CASSWNTEAFF. The full variable domain, rest sourced from reference TRBV2 and TRBJ1-1, is EPEVTQTPSHQVTQMGQEVILRCVPISNHLYFYWYRQILGQKVEFLVSFYNNEISEKSEIFDDQFSVERPDGSNFTLKIRSTKLEDSAMYFCASSWNTEAFFGQGTRLTVV.

There are a few counts of this clone. This chain uses TRBV11-1 with TRBJ2-2, with D perhaps matching TRBD2 (5 bases). Trimming cost V 5 bases and J 4 bases, with 11 bases left between them. Germline V gene lookup returns CDR1 SGHAT and CDR2 FQDESV (reference sequence). This CDR3 spans 14 amino acids. CDR3 amino acids: CASSPGLSTGELFF. The CDR3 DNA sequence: TGTGCCAGCAGCCCTGGACTGAGCACCGGGGAGCTGTTTTTT.

V is TRBV10-1 and J is TRBJ1-2; 11 positions agree with TRBD1. Per germline, CDR1 WNHNN and CDR2 SYGVQD (reference sequence). The CDR3 contains 13 residues. V gave up 5 bases and J gave up 9 bases; unmatched junction bases: 5. CDR3 sequence reads: CASSPGQGVRYTF. The DNA of the CDR3 is TGCGCCAGCAGTCCGGGACAGGGGGTCCGCTACACCTTC.

V usage is TRBV11-3 and J usage is TRBJ2-7; D gene uncertain. The CDR3 has 13 residues. The germline V gene has CDR1 SGHNT and CDR2 YENEEA. V was cut by 8 bases and J by 1 base, with 12 bases left in between. CDR3 nucleotides: TGTGCCAGCTGTAAGGCAGGTTCCTACGAGCAGTACTTC. It specifies CASCKAGSYEQYF.

This chain uses TRBV6-6 with TRBJ2-3, with 8 bases identical to TRBD1. The CDR3 runs 14 residues. Germline V gene data show CDR1 as MNHNY and CDR2 as SVGAGI (reference sequence). J lost 8 bases, V lost 4 bases, and 8 bases had no gene match. CDR3 in amino acids: CASSSGQGESTQYF. The CDR3 DNA follows: TGTGCCAGCAGTTCAGGACAGGGTGAGAGTACGCAGTATTTT.

The chain employs TRBV15 and TRBJ2-2, with D unclear. The V and J ends lost 4 bases and 3 bases respectively, with 12 bases between them. Germline V gene data show CDR1 as LNHNV and CDR2 as YYDKDF (reference sequence). The CDR3 is 15 residues long. CDR3 in amino acids: CATSTPPSHTGELFF. The CDR3 DNA follows: TGTGCCACCAGCACTCCCCCCTCCCACACCGGGGAGCTGTTTTTT.

The CDR3 loop reads CASSLSRGGEKLFF. The CDR3 DNA is TGCGCCAGCAGCTTGTCAAGGGGAGGGGAAAAACTGTTTTTT. V and J are TRBV5-1 and TRBJ1-4, with D maybe TRBD1 (5 bases). Germline CDR1 is SGHRS and CDR2 is YFSETQ. The V end lost 1 base, the J end lost 8 bases, and 12 bases lay between the germline ends. The CDR3 covers 14 residues.

This clone was counted once. CDR3 sequence reads: CASSYSLGDSSRIQYF. The CDR3 DNA is TGTGCCAGCAGTTACTCCCTCGGGGACAGCTCTCGCATTCAGTACTTC. The chain employs TRBV6-5 and TRBJ2-4; 7 bases are a match to TRBD1. CDR3 length: 16 residues. Losses at the gene ends were 0 bases for V and 9 bases for J; bases not matched to a gene: 11. The germline CDR1 and CDR2 sequences are MNHEY and SVGAGI.

The chain is built from TRBV19 and TRBJ2-5, with D perhaps matching TRBD2 (6 bases). CDR1 and CDR2 from the germline V gene are LNHDA and SQIVND (reference sequence). The CDR3 is made up of 16 amino acids. Trimming removed 3 bases from V and 7 bases from J, with 21 bases in between. CDR3 loop: CASSIMGGISTGTQYF. CDR3 nucleotides: TGTGCCAGTAGTATTATGGGCGGGATCTCTACAGGGACCCAGTACTTC.

On this clone itself: Compared with germline, one end of the junction differs, possibly owing to a read error. The chain has TRBV7-9 and TRBJ2-1, with 7 positions matching TRBD2. Germline assignment: CDR1 SEHNR and CDR2 FQNEAQ (reference sequence). The CDR3 runs to 16 residues. CDR3 amino acids: CASSLRGSGVYNEQLF. DNA for the CDR3: TGTGCCAGCAGCCTCCGGGGCAGCGGGGTCTACAATGAGCAGCTCTTC.

The gene calls are TRBV5-1 and TRBJ2-2, with a tentative D call TRBD2 (6 bases). CDR3 length: 15 amino acids. Germline CDR1 reads SGHRS; CDR2 reads YFSETQ. V lost 2 bases and J 2 bases, leaving 10 bases between the germline ends. CDR3 nucleotide sequence: TGCGCCAGCAGCTTCGCGGGGTCAAACACCGGGGAGCTGTTTTTT. The encoded protein is CASSFAGSNTGELFF.

The chain carries TRBV19 and TRBJ1-1; D remains unclear. Trimming stripped 6 bases from V and 11 bases from J, with 13 bases between. The germline V gene has CDR1 LNHDA and CDR2 SQIVND (reference sequence). There are 11 residues in the CDR3. The CDR3 is CASRYESEAFF. CDR3 nucleotides: TGTGCCAGTAGATACGAGTCGGAGGCTTTCTTT. Looking up the rest from reference TRBV19 and TRBJ1-1 gives the full variable domain: DGGITQSPKYLFRKEGQNVTLSCEQNLNHDAMYWYRQDPGQGLRLIYYSQIVNDFQKGDIAEGYSVSREKKESFPLTVTSAQKNPTAFYLCASRYESEAFFGQGTRLTVV.

The rearrangement links TRBV5-4 to TRBJ2-1; 11 nucleotides match TRBD1. Germline V gene data show CDR1 as SGHNT and CDR2 as YYREEE (reference sequence). Trimming cost V 4 bases and J 5 bases; bases outside gene matches: 8. This CDR3 has 16 amino acids. CDR3 residues: CASSPHGTGGDNEQFF. CDR3 in DNA: TGTGCCAGCAGCCCTCACGGGACAGGGGGTGACAATGAGCAGTTCTTC.

The CDR3 region has the DNA TGTGCCAGCAGTTTATCCGGTGGCGACAAGGTGAACACTGAAGCTTTCTTT. As protein: CASSLSGGDKVNTEAFF. This chain connects TRBV27 to TRBJ1-1; D unclear. Germline CDR1 reads MNHEY; CDR2 reads SMNVEV (reference sequence). This CDR3 comprises 17 residues. V lost 0 bases and J 0 bases, leaving 14 bases between the germline ends.

CDR3 protein: CASARQGPYEQYF. The CDR3 DNA sequence: TGTGCCAGCGCGCGACAGGGCCCCTACGAGCAGTACTTC. The gene calls are TRBV11-2 and TRBJ2-7; 7 positions agree with TRBD1. Germline CDR1 reads SGHAT; CDR2 reads FQNNGV. This CDR3 is 13 amino acids long. J was trimmed by 2 bases and V by 8 bases; bases with no gene match: 6.

The rearrangement uses TRBV5-6 and TRBJ2-3; 8 nucleotides agree with TRBD1. CDR1 is SGHDT and CDR2 is YYEEEE in the germline V gene. The CDR3 consists of 19 residues. The J segment lost 0 bases and the V segment lost 0 bases, leaving 12 bases of the junction unmatched. As DNA, the CDR3 is TGTGCCAGCAGCTTGGGCAGGGGGCGGCTAGCGATAAGCACAGATACGCAGTATTTT. This codes for CASSLGRGRLAISTDTQYF.

This chain uses TRBV30 with TRBJ1-1; D is unclear. Germline lookup yields CDR1 GTSNPN and CDR2 SVGIG (reference sequence). CDR3 size: 12 residues. Trimming removed 5 bases from V and 0 bases from J, with 7 bases in between. CDR3 sequence reads: CAWAPVNTEAFF. The DNA for the CDR3 is TGTGCCTGGGCCCCGGTGAACACTGAAGCTTTCTTT.

The chain has TRBV7-9 and TRBJ1-1; the D gene is possibly TRBD1 (6 bases). Trimming shortened V by 1 base and J by 7 bases, and 10 bases separated the two germline ends. CDR1 SEHNR and CDR2 FQNEAQ come from the germline V gene (reference sequence). This CDR3 comprises 13 residues. The CDR3 spells CASSLVDSHEAFF. CDR3 nucleotides: TGTGCCAGCAGCTTAGTGGACAGCCATGAAGCTTTCTTT. The full variable domain, with the rest looked up from reference TRBV7-9 and TRBJ1-1, is DTGVSQNPRHKITKRGQNVTFRCDPISEHNRLYWYRQTLGQGPEFLTYFQNEAQLEKSRLLSDRFSAERPKGSFSTLEIQRTEQGDSAMYLCASSLVDSHEAFFGQGTRLTVV.